This TCR beta chain was sequenced during a study of blood T cell repertoires in COVID-19. For the study at large: COVID-19 samples from acute and convalescent phases originated in the United States, Italy and Spain. PBMCs, B-cell-depleted T cells, or T cells provided the cDNA or gDNA that made up the material.

This clone was detected only a few times. Per the original methods: Cell counts per sample came from amplifying reference gene primers. Method: immunoSEQ multiplex PCR; TCRdb's copy keeps in-frame clones and lacks some. The DNA gave D and trimming, while V, J and clone size come from that table. The profile shows about 30,000 clones, about nine tenths of them singletons. The CDR3 is 14 amino acids. Germline V gene sequence: CDR1 SEHNR, CDR2 FQNEAQ (reference sequence). V was pared by 4 bases and J by 9 bases, with 19 bases between. The source of this sequence is a man aged 55 to 70 with active COVID-19. The V gene is TRBV7-9, the J gene TRBJ2-7; possible D gene TRBD2, 6 bases. Sample: peripheral blood. As DNA, the CDR3 is TGTGCCAGCAGCTCCCGGGACTCTGCTGTTACGCAGTACTTC. Its protein product is CASSSRDSAVTQYF.